Sequencing of this T cell receptor (beta chain) was carried out in a study of CD8+CD57+ T cells in acquired aplastic anemia. Overall study context: Sorting CD4+ and CD8+ cells gave DNA averaging approximately 2.9 ug.

Germline lookup yields CDR1 SGHTA and CDR2 FQGNSA. There are 18 residues in the CDR3. Germline trimming cut 1 base from V and 3 bases from J; bases unmatched to any gene: 8. Broader study findings: Patients and controls had CD8+ Simpson's diversity values that were not significantly distinct.

The use of genomic DNA as template underpinned the TCR beta VDJ and CDR3 profiling. MiXCR was run by TCRdb on the reads, yielding one entry per CDR3 protein. This repertoire shows roughly 150,000 distinct CDR3 sequences, less than 60% found once; its top ten account for 2.5% to 4%. Previously, flow cytometry had revealed CD8+CD57+ cell expansion in the patients chosen for sequencing. This clonotype was recorded many times. Its antigen is undetermined. The V gene is TRBV7-2, the J gene TRBJ2-3; 12 nucleotides line up with TRBD2. The origin of this receptor is a human donor with aplastic anemia. Sequencing was carried out using sorted CD4+, CD8+, or CD8+CD57+ T cells (not recorded which) from PBMCs. The DNA for the CDR3 is TGTGCCAGCAGCTTAGAGCTAGCGGGAGGGTTACGAACAGATACGCAGTATTTT. The encoded protein is CASSLELAGGLRTDTQYF.